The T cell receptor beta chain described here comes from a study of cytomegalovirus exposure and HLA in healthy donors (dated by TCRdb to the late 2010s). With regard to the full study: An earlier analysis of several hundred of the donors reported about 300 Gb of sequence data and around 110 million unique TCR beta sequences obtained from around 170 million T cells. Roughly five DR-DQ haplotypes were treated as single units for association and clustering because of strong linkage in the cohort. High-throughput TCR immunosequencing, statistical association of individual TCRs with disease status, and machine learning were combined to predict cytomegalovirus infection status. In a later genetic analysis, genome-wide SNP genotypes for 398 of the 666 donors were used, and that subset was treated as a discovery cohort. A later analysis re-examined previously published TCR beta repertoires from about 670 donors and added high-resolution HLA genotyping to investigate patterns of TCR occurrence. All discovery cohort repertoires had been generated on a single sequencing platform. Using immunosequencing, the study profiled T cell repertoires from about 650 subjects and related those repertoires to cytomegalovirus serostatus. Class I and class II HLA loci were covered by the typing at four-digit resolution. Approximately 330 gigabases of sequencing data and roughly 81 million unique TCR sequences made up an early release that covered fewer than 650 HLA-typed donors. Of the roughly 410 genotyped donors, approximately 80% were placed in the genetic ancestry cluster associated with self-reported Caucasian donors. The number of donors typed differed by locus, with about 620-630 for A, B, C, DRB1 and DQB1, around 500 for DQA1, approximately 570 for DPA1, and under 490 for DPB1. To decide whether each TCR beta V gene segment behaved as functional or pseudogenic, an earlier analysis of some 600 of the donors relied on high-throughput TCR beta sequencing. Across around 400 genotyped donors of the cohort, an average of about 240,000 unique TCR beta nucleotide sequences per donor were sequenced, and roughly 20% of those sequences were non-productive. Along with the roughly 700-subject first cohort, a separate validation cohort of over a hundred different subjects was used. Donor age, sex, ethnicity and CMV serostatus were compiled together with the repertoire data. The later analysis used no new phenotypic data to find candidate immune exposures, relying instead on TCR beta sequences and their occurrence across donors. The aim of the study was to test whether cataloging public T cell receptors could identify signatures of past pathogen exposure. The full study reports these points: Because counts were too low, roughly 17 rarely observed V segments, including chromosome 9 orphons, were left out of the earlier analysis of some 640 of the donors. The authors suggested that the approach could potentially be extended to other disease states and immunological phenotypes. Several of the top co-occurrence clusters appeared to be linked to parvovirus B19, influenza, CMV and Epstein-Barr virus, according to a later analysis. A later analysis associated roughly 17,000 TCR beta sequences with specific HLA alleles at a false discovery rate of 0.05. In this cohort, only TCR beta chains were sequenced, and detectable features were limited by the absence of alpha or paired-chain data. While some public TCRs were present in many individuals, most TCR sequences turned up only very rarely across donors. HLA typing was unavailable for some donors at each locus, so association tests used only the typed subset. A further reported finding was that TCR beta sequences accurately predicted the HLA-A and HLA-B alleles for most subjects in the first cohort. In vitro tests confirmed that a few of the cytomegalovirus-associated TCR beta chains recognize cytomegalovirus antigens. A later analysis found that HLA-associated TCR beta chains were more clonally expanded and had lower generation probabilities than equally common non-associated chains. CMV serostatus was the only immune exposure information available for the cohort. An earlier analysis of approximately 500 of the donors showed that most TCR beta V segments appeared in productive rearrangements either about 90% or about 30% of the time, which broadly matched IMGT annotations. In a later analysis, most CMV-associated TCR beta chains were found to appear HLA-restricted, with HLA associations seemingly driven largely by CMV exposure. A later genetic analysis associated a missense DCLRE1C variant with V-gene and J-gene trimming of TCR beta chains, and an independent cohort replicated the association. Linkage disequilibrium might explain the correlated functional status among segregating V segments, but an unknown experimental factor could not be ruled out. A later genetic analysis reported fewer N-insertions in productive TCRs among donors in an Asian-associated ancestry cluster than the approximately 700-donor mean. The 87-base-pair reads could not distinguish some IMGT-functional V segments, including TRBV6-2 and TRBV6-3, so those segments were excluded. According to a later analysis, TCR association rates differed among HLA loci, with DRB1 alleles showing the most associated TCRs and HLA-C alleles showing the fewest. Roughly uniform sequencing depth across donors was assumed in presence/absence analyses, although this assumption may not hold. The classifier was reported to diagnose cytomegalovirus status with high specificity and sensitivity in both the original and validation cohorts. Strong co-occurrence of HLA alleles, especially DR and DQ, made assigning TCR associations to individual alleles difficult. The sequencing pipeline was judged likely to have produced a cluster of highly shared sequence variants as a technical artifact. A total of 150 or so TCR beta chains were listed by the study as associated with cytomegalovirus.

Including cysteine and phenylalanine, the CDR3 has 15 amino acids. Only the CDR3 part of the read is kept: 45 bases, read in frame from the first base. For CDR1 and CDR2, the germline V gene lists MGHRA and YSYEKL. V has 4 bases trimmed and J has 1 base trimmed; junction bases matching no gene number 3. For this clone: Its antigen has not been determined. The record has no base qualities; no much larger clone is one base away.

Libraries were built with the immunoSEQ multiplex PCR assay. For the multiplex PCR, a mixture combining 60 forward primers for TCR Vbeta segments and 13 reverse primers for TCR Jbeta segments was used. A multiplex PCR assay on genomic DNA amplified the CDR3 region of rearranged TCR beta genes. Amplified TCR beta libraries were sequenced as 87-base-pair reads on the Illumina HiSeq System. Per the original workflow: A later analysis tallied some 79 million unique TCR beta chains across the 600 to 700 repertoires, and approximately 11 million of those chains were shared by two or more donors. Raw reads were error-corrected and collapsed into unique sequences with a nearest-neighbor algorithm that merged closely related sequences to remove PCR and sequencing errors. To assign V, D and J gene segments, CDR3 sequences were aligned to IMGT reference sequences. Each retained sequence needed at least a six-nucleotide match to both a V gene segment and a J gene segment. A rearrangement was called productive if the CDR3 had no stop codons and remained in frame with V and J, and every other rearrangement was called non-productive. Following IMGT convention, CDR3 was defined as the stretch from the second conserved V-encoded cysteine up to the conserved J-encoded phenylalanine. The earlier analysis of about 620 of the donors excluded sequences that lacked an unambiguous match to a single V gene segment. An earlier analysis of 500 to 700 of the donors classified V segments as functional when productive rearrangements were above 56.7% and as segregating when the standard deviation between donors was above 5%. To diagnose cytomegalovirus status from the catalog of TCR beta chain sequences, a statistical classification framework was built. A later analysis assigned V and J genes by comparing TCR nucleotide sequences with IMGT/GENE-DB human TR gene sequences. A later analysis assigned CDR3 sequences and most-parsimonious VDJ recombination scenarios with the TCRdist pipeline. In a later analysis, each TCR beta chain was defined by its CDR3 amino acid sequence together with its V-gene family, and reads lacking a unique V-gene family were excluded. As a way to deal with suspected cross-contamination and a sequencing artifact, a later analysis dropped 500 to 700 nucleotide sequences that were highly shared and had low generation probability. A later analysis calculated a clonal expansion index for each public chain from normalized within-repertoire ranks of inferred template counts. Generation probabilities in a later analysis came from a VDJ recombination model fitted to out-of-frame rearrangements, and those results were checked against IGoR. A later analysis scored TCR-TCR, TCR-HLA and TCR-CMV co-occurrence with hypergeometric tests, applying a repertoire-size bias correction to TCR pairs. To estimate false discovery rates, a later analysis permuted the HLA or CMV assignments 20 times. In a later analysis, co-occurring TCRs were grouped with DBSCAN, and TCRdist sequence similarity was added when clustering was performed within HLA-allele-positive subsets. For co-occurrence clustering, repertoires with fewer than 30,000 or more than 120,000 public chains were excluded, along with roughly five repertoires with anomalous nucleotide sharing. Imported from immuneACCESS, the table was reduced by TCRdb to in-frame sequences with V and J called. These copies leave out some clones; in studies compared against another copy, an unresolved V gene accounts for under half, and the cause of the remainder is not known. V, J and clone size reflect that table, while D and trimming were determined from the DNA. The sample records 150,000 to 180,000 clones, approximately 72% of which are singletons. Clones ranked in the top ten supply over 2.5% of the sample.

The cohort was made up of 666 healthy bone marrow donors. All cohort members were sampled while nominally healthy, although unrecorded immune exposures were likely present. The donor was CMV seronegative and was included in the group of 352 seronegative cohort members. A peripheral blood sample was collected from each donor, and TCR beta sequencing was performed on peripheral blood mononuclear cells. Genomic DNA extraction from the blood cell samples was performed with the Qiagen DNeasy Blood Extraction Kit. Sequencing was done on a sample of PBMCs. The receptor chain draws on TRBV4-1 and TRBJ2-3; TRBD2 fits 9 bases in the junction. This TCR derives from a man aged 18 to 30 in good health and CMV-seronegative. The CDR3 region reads CASSLKRGGTDTQYF. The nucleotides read TGCGCCAGCAGCCTTAAGCGGGGGGGCACAGATACGCAGTATTTT.